This TCR beta chain was recorded in a study of cytomegalovirus exposure and HLA in healthy donors. Whole-study results and caveats: Subsequent analysis showed first-cohort TCR clusters tending to co-occur in roughly 130 validation repertoires. In vitro confirmation showed a few CMV-associated chains to be CMV antigen specific.

This clone was detected only a few times. Its antigen is currently unknown. CDR1 is MNHEY, CDR2 SVGAGI, per germline. The CDR3 length is 14 residues. V dropped 1 base and J dropped 6 bases, with 11 bases sitting between them. The table came from immunoSEQ multiplex PCR; TCRdb's copy has only in-frame clones and leaves some out. The top ten clones hold less than 2.5% of a sample with about 110,000 clones, about 90% of them seen once. The chain recombines TRBV6-5 with TRBJ2-3; perhaps TRBD1 as D (6 bases). The sequence was obtained from a woman aged 18-29 years in good health and CMV-seronegative. Sequencing used PBMCs. The CDR3 region has the DNA TGTGCCAGCAGTTACTGGGGGCTGGGGGATACGCAGTATTTT. This encodes CASSYWGLGDTQYF.